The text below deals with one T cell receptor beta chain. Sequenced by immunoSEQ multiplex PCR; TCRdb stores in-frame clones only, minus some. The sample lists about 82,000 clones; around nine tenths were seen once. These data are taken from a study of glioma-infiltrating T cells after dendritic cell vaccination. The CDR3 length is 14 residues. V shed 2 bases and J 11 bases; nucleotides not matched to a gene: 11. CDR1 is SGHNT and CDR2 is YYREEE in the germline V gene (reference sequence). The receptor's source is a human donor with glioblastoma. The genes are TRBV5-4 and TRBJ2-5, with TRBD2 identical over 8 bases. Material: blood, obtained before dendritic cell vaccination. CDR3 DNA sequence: TGTGCCAGCAGCTTTAGCGGGGAGGGCTATACGCAGTACTTC. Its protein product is CASSFSGEGYTQYF. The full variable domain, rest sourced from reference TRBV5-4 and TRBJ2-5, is ETGVTQSPTHLIKTRGQQVTLRCSSQSGHNTVSWYQQALGQGPQFIFQYYREEENGRGNFPPRFSGLQFPNYSSELNVNALELDDSALYLCASSFSGEGYTQYFGPGTRLLVL.